Presented here are 23 T cell receptor beta chains from one specimen sequenced in a study of radiotherapy plus CTLA-4 blockade in lung cancer. The table came from immunoSEQ multiplex PCR; TCRdb's copy has only in-frame clones and leaves some out. The sample lists around 55,000 clones; about 80% were seen once. Here the sequenced sample was peripheral blood, taken from a patient treated with radiotherapy plus ipilimumab. These receptors all come from a human donor with non-small cell lung cancer whose response to radiotherapy plus ipilimumab could not be evaluated.

The DNA of the CDR3 is TGTGCCAGCAGCAAAGGCCCCGTTGGGGGACATGTGGATGAAAAACTGTTTTTT. Its protein is CASSKGPVGGHVDEKLFF. The rearrangement links TRBV21-1 to TRBJ1-4; the table assigns TRBD1, which was not confirmed against the DNA. TRBV21-1 is tagged as a pseudogene. This CDR3 spans 18 amino acids.

V usage is TRBV6-5 and J usage is TRBJ1-1; 9 nucleotides align to TRBD1. Germline V gene data show CDR1 as MNHEY and CDR2 as SVGAGI. The V segment lost 6 bases and the J segment 8 bases; nucleotides outside the gene matches: 10. This CDR3 is built from 14 residues. CDR3 protein: CASSQGQGRPEAFF. The DNA for the CDR3 is TGTGCCAGCAGCCAAGGACAGGGGCGTCCAGAAGCTTTCTTT.

The chain couples TRBV27 to TRBJ2-7; the D gene is possibly TRBD2 (6 bases). Germline V CDR1 and CDR2: MNHEY, SMNVEV (reference sequence). This CDR3 spans 15 amino acids. Trimming left V 6 bases short and J 5 bases short, with 20 bases between. CDR3 sequence (DNA): TGTGCCAGCAGAGCCCTCAGGGACTCGGGGCACGAGCAGTACTTC. It encodes CASRALRDSGHEQYF.

By proportion, this clone is medium-sized (0.01 to 0.1%). The rearrangement joins TRBV29-1 to TRBJ1-5; possible D gene TRBD1, 5 bases. V lost 4 bases and J lost 1, with 11 bases in between. Germline CDR1 SQVTM, CDR2 ANQGSEA. The CDR3 spans 14 residues. This CDR3 is CSVGGGVSNQPQHF. In DNA form, the CDR3 reads TGCAGCGTTGGGGGGGGTGTGAGCAATCAGCCCCAGCATTTT. Supplemented by reference TRBV29-1 and TRBJ1-5, the full variable domain reads SAVISQKPSRDICQRGTSLTIQCQVDSQVTMMFWYRQQPGQSLTLIATANQGSEATYESGFVIDKFPISRPNLTFSTLTVSNMSPEDSSIYLCSVGGGVSNQPQHFGDGTRLSIL.

The V call is TRBV27, the J call TRBJ1-2; 11 bases line up with TRBD1. V dropped 3 bases and J dropped 5; count of bases not matched to a gene: 2. This CDR3 is 14 amino acids long. Germline assignment: CDR1 MNHEY and CDR2 SMNVEV (reference sequence). The CDR3 sequence: CASSFGQGAYGYTF. The CDR3 DNA reads TGTGCCAGCAGTTTTGGACAGGGGGCGTATGGCTACACCTTC.

As DNA, the CDR3 is TGTGCCTGGAGTCATGGACTCCTTTCAACCGGGGAGCTGTTTTTT. Its protein is CAWSHGLLSTGELFF. This chain links TRBV30 with TRBJ2-2; a possible D gene is TRBD2 (5 bases). The CDR3 has 15 amino acids. Trimming took off 2 bases at V and 5 bases at J, with 15 bases between the two ends. From germline, CDR1 is GTSNPN and CDR2 SVGIG (reference sequence).

The chain recombines TRBV19 with TRBJ2-2; D is ambiguous. The CDR3 is 14 residues long. The V gene lost 10 bases and the J gene lost 0 bases, with 12 bases spanning the gap. Per the germline V gene, CDR1 is LNHDA and CDR2 is SQIVND (reference sequence). CDR3 bases: TGTGCCAAACCGGTGAGCGCGAACACCGGGGAGCTGTTTTTT. It is translated as CAKPVSANTGELFF.

The rearrangement links TRBV7-2 to TRBJ1-1; D gene ambiguous. This CDR3 contains 11 residues. Germline CDR1 SGHTA, CDR2 FQGNSA. V gave up 5 bases and J gave up 10 bases, with 11 bases separating them. CDR3 DNA: TGTGCCAGCAGCCCGTTACGAGGAGCTTTCTTT. This encodes CASSPLRGAFF. The full variable domain, rest sourced from reference TRBV7-2 and TRBJ1-1, is GAGVSQSPSNKVTEKGKDVELRCDPISGHTALYWYRQSLGQGLEFLIYFQGNSAPDKSGLPSDRFSAERTGGSVSTLTIQRTQQEDSAVYLCASSPLRGAFFGQGTRLTVV.

Comments on this clone: The junction does not match germline at one end; this may be a read error. The rearrangement joins TRBV7-2 to TRBJ1-5, with D hard to call. CDR1 and CDR2 (germline): SGHTA, FQGNSA. This CDR3 contains 14 residues. CDR3 coding DNA: TGTGCCAGCAGCTTAACCGGTAGCAGTCAGCCCCAGCATTTT. Translation: CASSLTGSSQPQHF.

The V call is TRBV7-9, the J call TRBJ1-6, with a possible D match to TRBD1 (5 bases). The V gene lost 6 bases and the J gene lost 7 bases, with 13 bases spanning the gap. The V gene's germline CDR1 is SEHNR and CDR2 FQNEAQ (reference sequence). The CDR3 covers 14 residues. CDR3 region: CASRVGGVNSPLHF. The CDR3, as DNA: TGTGCCAGCAGAGTGGGGGGAGTAAATTCACCCCTCCACTTT.

This chain joins TRBV19 and TRBJ2-2; 7 bases align to TRBD2. Germline CDR1 LNHDA, CDR2 SQIVND (reference sequence). The CDR3 sequence is 17 residues long. J lost 7 bases, V lost 2 bases, and 13 bases had no gene match. CDR3 in amino acids: CASSIPARTGEGGELFF. For the CDR3, the DNA is TGTGCCAGTAGTATACCCGCGAGGACTGGGGAGGGCGGGGAGCTGTTTTTT.

The genes are TRBV7-2 and TRBJ2-1; 9 bases line up with TRBD2. The germline gives CDR1 SGHTA, CDR2 FQGNSA. The CDR3 is 14 residues long. V lost 7 bases and J lost 4; bases outside the gene matches: 5. The CDR3 reads CASNTGLAYNEQFF. The DNA for the CDR3 is TGTGCCAGCAACACCGGACTAGCGTACAATGAGCAGTTCTTC.

The chain combines TRBV21-1 with TRBJ2-7; the table calls TRBD1, which could not be checked here. TRBV21-1 is a known pseudogene. The CDR3 is 16 residues long. CDR3 sequence (DNA): TGTGCCAGCAGCAAAACCCCGACAGGGGCGAACTACGAGCAGTACTTC. Protein sequence: CASSKTPTGANYEQYF.

The rearrangement links TRBV6-5 to TRBJ2-1; D is perhaps TRBD2 (7 bases). The germline gives CDR1 MNHEY, CDR2 SVGAGI. The CDR3 loop spans 15 amino acids. Trimming removed 6 bases at V and 12 bases at J, with 24 bases between. CDR3 amino acids: CASRTSGVGGRVQFF. DNA of the CDR3: TGTGCCAGCAGAACGTCAGGGGTGGGAGGGAGGGTGCAGTTCTTC.

The chain recombines TRBV7-6 with TRBJ1-2, with a tentative D call TRBD1 (6 bases). CDR3 length: 13 amino acids. Germline CDR1 SGHVS, CDR2 FNYEAQ. V dropped 1 base and J dropped 4 bases, with 7 bases sitting between them. CDR3 protein: CASSLGGLYGYTF. The CDR3 DNA sequence: TGTGCCAGCAGCTTAGGGGGGCTCTATGGCTACACCTTC.

In this sample, this clone turned up a few times. The V and J genes are TRBV27 and TRBJ1-2, with D maybe TRBD1 (5 bases). Trimming removed 2 bases at V and 8 bases at J, with 15 bases between. The germline gives CDR1 MNHEY, CDR2 SMNVEV (reference sequence). The CDR3 has 14 amino acids. The CDR3 here is CASSLVGTSAGYTF. For the CDR3, the DNA is TGTGCCAGCAGTTTAGTGGGGACTTCGGCGGGCTACACCTTC.

The chain joins TRBV12-5 to TRBJ2-2, with D maybe TRBD2 (5 bases). This CDR3 spans 13 amino acids. The ends were cut back, 3 bases at V and 8 bases at J, with 10 bases in the middle. CDR1 LGHNT and CDR2 FRNRAP come from the germline V gene. The CDR3 loop reads CASGFPGSGELFF. In nucleotides, the CDR3 is TGTGCTAGTGGTTTCCCGGGATCGGGGGAGCTGTTTTTT.

The chain recombines TRBV9 with TRBJ2-1, with TRBD2 matching over 10 bases. The J segment lost 9 bases and the V segment lost 4 bases, leaving 7 bases of the junction unmatched. CDR1 SGDLS and CDR2 YYNGEE come from the germline V gene. The CDR3 has 14 amino acids. The CDR3 reads CASSNLAGVGEQFF. The CDR3 coding sequence is TGTGCCAGCAGCAACCTAGCGGGGGTCGGTGAGCAGTTCTTC.

In this sample, this clone turned up a few times. The chain employs TRBV10-1 and TRBJ1-2; tentative D call: TRBD1 (5 bases). V lost 6 bases, J lost 8 bases, and 31 bases lay in between. The CDR3 extends over 18 amino acids. Germline V gives CDR1 WNHNN, CDR2 SYGVQD (reference sequence). The CDR3 is CASRTPPKDTGPDSGYTF. The CDR3 DNA reads TGCGCCAGCAGAACCCCACCTAAAGACACAGGACCGGATAGCGGCTACACCTTC.

The rearrangement links TRBV2 to TRBJ1-6; TRBD1 matches 9 bases. Germline-derived CDR1 and CDR2 are SNHLY and FYNNEI. Losses at the gene ends were 6 bases for V and 10 bases for J; bases not matched to a gene: 13. This CDR3 has 16 residues. DNA of the CDR3: TGTGCCAGCAGGGGCACAGGGGGCGTACTGAGCTCACCCCTCCACTTT. It translates to CASRGTGGVLSSPLHF.

This clone is termed medium-sized. The gene calls are TRBV6-5 and TRBJ2-2; D remains unclear. The CDR3 is 14 residues long. Between the trimmed V and J ends, which lost 6 bases and 1 base, there was a span of 9 bases. Germline lookup yields CDR1 MNHEY and CDR2 SVGAGI. The CDR3 region has the DNA TGTGCCAGCAGATGGGCCCTGAACACCGGGGAGCTGTTTTTT. It specifies CASRWALNTGELFF.

The J gene is TRBJ1-4, the V gene TRBV15, with D hard to call. CDR1 LNHNV and CDR2 YYDKDF come from the germline V gene (reference sequence). Between the trimmed V and J ends, which lost 1 base and 7 bases, there was a span of 16 bases. This CDR3 region has 16 residues. The CDR3, as DNA: TGTGCCACCAGCAGAGGCCTCAGCGGAGACCTTGAAAAACTGTTTTTT. It is translated as CATSRGLSGDLEKLFF.

The chain employs TRBV7-2 and TRBJ2-1, with TRBD2 matching 12 bases. The CDR3 covers 15 residues. Per germline, CDR1 SGHTA and CDR2 FQGNSA. Trimming at V came to 5 bases and at J to 4 bases, leaving 3 bases not matched to a gene. The chain's CDR3 is CASSQTSGGYNEQFF. The CDR3 region has the DNA TGTGCCAGCAGCCAGACTAGCGGGGGATACAATGAGCAGTTCTTC.